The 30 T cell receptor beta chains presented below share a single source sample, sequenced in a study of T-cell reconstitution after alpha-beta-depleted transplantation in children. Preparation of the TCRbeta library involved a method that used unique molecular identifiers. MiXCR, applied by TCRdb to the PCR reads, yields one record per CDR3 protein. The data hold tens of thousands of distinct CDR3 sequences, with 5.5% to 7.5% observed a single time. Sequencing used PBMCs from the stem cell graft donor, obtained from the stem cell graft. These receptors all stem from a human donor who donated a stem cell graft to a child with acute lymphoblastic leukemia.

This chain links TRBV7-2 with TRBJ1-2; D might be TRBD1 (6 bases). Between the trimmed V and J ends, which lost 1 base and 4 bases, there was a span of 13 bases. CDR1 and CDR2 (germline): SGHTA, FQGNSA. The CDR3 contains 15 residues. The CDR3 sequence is CASSLVQGPFYGYTF. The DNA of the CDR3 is TGTGCCAGCAGCTTAGTCCAGGGGCCTTTCTATGGCTACACCTTC.

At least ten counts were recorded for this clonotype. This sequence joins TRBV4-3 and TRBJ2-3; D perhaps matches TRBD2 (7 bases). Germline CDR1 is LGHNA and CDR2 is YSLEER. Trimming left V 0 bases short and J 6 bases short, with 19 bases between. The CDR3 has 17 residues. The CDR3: CASSQEGAGEPGDTQYF. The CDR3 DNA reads TGCGCCAGCAGCCAAGAGGGGGCGGGGGAGCCCGGCGATACGCAGTATTTT.

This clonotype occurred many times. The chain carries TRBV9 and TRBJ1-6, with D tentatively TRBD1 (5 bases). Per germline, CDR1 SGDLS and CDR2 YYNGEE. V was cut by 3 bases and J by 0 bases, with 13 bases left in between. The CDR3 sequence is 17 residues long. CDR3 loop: CASSAGRTSSYNSPLHF. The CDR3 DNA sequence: TGTGCCAGCAGCGCAGGACGGACAAGCTCCTATAATTCACCCCTCCACTTT.

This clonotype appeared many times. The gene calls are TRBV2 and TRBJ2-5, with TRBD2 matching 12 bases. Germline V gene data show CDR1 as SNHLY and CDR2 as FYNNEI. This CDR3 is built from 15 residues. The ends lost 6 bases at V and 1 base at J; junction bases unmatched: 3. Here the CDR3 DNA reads TGTGCCAGCAGCGGGACTAGCGGGTCCCAAGAGACCCAGTACTTC. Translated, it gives CASSGTSGSQETQYF.

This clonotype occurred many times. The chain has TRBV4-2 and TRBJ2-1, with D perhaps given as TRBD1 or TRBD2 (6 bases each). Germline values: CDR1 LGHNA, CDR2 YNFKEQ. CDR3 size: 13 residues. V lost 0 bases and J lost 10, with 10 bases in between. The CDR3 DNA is TGTGCCAGCAGCCAAGAGCGAGGGGGGGAGCAGTTCTTC. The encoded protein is CASSQERGGEQFF.

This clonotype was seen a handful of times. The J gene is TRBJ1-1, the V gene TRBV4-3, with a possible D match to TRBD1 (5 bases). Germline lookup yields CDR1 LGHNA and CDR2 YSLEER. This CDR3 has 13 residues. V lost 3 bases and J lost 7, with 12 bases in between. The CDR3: CASSQGQGREAFF. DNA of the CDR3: TGCGCCAGCAGCCAGGGTCAGGGCCGTGAAGCTTTCTTT.

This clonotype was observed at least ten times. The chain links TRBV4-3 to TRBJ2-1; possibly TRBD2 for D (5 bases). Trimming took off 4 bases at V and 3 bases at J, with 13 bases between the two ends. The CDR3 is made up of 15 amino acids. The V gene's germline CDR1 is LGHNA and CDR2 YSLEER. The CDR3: CASSLGRLSYNEQFF. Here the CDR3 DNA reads TGCGCCAGCAGCCTTGGGAGATTGAGCTACAATGAGCAGTTCTTC.

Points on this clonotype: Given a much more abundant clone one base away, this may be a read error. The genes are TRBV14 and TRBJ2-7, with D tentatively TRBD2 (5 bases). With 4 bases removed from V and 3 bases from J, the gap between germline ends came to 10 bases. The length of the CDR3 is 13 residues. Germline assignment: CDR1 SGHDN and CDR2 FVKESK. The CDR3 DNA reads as TGTGCCAGCAGCCCTAGCCCATACTACGAGCAGTACTTC. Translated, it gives CASSPSPYYEQYF.

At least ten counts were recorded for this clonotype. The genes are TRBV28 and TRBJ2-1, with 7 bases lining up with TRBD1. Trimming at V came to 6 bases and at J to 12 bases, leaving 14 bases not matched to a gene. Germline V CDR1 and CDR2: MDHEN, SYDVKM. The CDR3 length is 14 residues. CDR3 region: CASSKTGTSARQFF. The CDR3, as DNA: TGTGCCAGCAGCAAGACAGGGACCTCGGCCAGGCAGTTCTTC. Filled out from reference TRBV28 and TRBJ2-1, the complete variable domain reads DVKVTQSSRYLVKRTGEKVFLECVQDMDHENMFWYRQDPGLGLRLIYFSYDVKMKEKGDIPEGYSVSREKKERFSLILESASTNQTSMYLCASSKTGTSARQFFGPGTRLTVL.

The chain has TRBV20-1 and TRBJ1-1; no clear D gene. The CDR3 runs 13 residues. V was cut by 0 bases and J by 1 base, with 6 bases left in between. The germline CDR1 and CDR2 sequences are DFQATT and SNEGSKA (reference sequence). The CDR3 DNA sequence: TGCAGTGCTAGAGATCTCTGGAACACTGAAGCTTTCTTT. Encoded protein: CSARDLWNTEAFF.

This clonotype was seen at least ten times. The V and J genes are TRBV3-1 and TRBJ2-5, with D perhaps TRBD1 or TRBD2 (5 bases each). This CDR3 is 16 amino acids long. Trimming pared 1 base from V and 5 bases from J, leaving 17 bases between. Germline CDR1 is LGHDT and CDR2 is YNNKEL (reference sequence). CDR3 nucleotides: TGTGCCAGCAGCCAAGGGGGGTTCGGGGCCGTGGAGACCCAGTACTTC. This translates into CASSQGGFGAVETQYF.

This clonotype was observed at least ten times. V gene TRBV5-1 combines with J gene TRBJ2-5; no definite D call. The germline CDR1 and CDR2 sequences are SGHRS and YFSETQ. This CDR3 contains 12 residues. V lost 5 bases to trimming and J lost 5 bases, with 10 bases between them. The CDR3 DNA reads TGCGCCAGCAGTTTAGGGATGGAGACCCAGTACTTC. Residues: CASSLGMETQYF.

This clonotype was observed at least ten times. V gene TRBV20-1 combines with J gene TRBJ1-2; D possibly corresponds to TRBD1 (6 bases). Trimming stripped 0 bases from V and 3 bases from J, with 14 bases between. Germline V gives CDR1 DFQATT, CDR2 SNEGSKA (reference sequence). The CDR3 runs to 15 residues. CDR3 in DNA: TGCAGTGCTAGAGATTCTGCGGGGGCTGACTATGGCTACACCTTC. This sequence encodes CSARDSAGADYGYTF.

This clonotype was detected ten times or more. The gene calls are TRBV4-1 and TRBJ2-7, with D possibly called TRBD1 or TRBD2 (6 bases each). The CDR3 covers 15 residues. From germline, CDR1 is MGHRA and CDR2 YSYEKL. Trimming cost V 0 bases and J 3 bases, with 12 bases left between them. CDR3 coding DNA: TGCGCCAGCAGCCAAGATCGGGGGCGAATCTACGAGCAGTACTTC. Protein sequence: CASSQDRGRIYEQYF.

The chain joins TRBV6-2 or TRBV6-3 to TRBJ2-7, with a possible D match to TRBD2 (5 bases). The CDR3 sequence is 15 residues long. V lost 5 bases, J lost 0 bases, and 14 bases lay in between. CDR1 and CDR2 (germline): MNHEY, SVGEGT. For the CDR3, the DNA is TGTGCCAGCAGTAGATGGGGAGACGGCTCCTACGAGCAGTACTTC. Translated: CASSRWGDGSYEQYF.

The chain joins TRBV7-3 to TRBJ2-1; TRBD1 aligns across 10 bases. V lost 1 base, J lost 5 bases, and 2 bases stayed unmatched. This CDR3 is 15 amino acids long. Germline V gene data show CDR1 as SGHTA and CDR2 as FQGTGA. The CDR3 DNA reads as TGTGCCAGCAGCTTAAGGGACAGGGGACACAATGAGCAGTTCTTC. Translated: CASSLRDRGHNEQFF.

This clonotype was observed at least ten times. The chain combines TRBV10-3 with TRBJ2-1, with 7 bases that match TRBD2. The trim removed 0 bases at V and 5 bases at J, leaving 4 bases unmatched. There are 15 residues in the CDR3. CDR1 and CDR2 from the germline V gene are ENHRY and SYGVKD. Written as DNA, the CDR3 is TGTGCCATCAGTGAGTCTGAGCGGGACCACAATGAGCAGTTCTTC. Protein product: CAISESERDHNEQFF.

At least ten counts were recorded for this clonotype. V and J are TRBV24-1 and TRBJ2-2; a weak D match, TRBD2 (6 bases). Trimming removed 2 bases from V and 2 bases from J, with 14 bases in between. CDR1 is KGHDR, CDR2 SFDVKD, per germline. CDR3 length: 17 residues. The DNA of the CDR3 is TGTGCCACCAGTGATTCCAGTGGAGGGGCTAACACCGGGGAGCTGTTTTTT. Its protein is CATSDSSGGANTGELFF.

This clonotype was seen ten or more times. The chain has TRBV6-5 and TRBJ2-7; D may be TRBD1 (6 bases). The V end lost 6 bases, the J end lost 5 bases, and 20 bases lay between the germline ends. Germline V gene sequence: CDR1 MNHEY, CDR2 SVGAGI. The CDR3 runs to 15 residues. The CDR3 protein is CASRPAGTIADEQYF. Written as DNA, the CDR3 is TGTGCCAGCAGACCAGCCGGGACAATCGCCGACGAGCAGTACTTC.

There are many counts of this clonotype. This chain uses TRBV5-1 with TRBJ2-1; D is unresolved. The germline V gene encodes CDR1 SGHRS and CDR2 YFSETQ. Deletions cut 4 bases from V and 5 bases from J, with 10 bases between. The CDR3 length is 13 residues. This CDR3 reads CASSTGPDNEQFF. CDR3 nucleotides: TGCGCCAGCAGCACCGGACCAGACAATGAGCAGTTCTTC.

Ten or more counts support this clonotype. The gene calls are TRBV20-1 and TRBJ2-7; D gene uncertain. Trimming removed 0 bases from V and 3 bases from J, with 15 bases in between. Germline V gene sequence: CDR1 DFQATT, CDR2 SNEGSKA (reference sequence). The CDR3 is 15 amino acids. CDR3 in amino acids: CSARDKDGTDYEQYF. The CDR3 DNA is TGCAGTGCTAGAGATAAGGACGGAACCGACTACGAGCAGTACTTC.

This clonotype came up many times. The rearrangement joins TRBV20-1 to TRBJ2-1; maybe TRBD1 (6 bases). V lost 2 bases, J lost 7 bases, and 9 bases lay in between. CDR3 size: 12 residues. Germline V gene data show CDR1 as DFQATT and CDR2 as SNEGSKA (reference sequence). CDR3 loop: CSARTDRNEQFF. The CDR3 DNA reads TGCAGTGCTAGAACGGACAGAAATGAGCAGTTCTTC.

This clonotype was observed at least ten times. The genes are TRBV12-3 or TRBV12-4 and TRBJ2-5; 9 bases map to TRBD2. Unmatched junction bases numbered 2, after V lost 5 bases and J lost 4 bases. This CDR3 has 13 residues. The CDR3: CASSLGLAETQYF. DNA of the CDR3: TGTGCCAGCAGTCTGGGACTAGCAGAGACCCAGTACTTC.

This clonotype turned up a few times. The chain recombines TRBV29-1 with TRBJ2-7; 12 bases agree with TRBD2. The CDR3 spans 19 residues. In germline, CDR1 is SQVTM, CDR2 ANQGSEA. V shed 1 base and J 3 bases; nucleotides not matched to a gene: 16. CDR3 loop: CSVEGRDLGLAGTFYEQYF. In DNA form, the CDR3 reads TGCAGCGTTGAAGGCCGAGACCTAGGACTAGCGGGGACCTTCTACGAGCAGTACTTC.

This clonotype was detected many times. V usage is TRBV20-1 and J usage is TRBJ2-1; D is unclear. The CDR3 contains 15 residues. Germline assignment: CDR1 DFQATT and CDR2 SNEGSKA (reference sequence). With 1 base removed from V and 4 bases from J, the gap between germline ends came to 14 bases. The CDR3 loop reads CSARGNGPRYNEQFF. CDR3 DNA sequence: TGCAGTGCTAGAGGAAACGGCCCTAGATACAATGAGCAGTTCTTC.

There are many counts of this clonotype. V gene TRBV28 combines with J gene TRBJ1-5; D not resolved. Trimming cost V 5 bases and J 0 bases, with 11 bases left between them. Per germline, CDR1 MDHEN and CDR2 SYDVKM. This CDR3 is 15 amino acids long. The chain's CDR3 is CASSSGLYSNQPQHF. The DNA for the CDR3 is TGTGCCAGCAGTAGTGGACTGTATAGCAATCAGCCCCAGCATTTT.

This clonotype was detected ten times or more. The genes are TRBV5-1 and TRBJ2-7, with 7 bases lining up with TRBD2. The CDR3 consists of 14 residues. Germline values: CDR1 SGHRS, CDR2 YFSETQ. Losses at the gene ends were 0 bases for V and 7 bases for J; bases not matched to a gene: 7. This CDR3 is CASSLESGGREQYF. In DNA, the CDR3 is TGCGCCAGCAGCTTGGAATCGGGGGGAAGGGAGCAGTACTTC.

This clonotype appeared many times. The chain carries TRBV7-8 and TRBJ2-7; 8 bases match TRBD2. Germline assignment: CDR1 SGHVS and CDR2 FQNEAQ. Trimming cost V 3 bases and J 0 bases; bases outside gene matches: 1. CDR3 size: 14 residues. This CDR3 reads CASSLGLGSYEQYF. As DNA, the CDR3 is TGTGCCAGCAGCTTGGGACTAGGCTCCTACGAGCAGTACTTC.

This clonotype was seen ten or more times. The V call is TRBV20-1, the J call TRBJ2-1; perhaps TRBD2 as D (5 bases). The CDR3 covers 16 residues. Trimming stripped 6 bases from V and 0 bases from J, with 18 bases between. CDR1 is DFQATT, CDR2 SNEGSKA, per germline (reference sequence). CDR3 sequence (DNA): TGCAGTGCGCTCCCACTAGGGCCCAGCTCCTACAATGAGCAGTTCTTC. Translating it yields CSALPLGPSSYNEQFF.

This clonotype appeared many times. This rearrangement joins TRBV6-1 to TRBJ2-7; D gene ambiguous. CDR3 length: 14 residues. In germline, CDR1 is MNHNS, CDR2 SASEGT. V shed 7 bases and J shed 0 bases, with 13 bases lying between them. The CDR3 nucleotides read TGTGCCAGCACCACAGCTCGAAACTCCTACGAGCAGTACTTC. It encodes CASTTARNSYEQYF.